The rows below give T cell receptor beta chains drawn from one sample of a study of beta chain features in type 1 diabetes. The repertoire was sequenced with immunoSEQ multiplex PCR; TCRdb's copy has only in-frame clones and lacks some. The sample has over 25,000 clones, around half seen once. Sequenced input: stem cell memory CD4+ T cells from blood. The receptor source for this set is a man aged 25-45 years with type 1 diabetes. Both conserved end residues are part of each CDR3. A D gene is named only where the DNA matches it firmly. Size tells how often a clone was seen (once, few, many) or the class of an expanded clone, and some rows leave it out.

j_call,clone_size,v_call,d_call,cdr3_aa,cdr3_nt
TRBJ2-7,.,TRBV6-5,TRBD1,CASSWGSGTGAYEQYF,TGTGCCAGCAGTTGGGGATCCGGGACAGGGGCCTACGAGCAGTACTTC
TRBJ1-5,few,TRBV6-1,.,CASSLAHRNQPQHF,TGTGCCAGCAGCCTGGCCCACAGGAATCAGCCCCAGCATTTT
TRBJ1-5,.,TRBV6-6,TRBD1,CASSWGTDNQPQHF,TGTGCCAGCAGTTGGGGGACAGACAATCAGCCCCAGCATTTT
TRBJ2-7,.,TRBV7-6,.,CASSFEGSDWNEQYF,TGTGCCAGCAGCTTCGAAGGCTCGGACTGGAACGAGCAGTACTTC
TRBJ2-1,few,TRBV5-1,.,CASSTDYYNEQFF,TGCGCCAGCAGCACGGACTATTACAATGAGCAGTTCTTC
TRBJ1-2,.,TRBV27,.,CASREDSNYGYTF,TGTGCCAGCAGGGAGGACAGTAACTATGGCTACACCTTC
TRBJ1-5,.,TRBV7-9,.,CASSSGQAYQPQHF,TGTGCCAGCAGCTCAGGGCAGGCTTATCAGCCCCAGCATTTT
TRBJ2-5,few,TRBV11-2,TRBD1,CASSLAHARGRETQYF,TGTGCCAGCAGCTTAGCCCATGCCAGGGGGCGAGAGACCCAGTACTTC
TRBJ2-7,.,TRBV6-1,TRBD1,CASSPQGDEQYF,TGTGCCAGCAGTCCACAGGGGGACGAGCAGTACTTC
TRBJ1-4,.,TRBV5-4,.,CASSTDATNEKLFF,TGTGCCAGCAGCACAGATGCAACTAATGAAAAACTGTTTTTT
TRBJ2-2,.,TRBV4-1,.,CAPPRGRSDTGELFF,TGCGCCCCTCCGAGAGGGAGGAGTGACACCGGGGAGCTGTTTTTT
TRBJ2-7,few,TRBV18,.,CASSPIISSEQYF,TGTGCCAGCTCACCCATCATCTCTAGTGAGCAGTACTTC
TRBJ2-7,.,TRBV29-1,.,CSVEGQRYEQYF,TGCAGCGTTGAAGGACAGAGATACGAGCAGTACTTC
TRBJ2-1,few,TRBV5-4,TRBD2,CASSAGGLAGNEQFF,TGTGCCAGCAGCGCCGGTGGACTAGCGGGCAATGAGCAGTTCTTC
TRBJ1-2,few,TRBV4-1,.,CASSRDDQVNYGYTF,TGCGCCAGCAGCCGCGACGATCAGGTTAACTATGGCTACACCTTC
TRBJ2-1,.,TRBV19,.,CASSIGGSPGNNEQFF,TGTGCCAGTAGTATAGGAGGCAGCCCCGGGAACAATGAGCAGTTCTTC
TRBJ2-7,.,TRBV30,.,CAWGQNYEQYF,TGTGCCTGGGGACAGAACTACGAGCAGTACTTC
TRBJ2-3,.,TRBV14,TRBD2,CASSHHSGLGTDTQYF,TGTGCCAGCAGCCATCATAGCGGGTTGGGAACAGATACGCAGTATTTT
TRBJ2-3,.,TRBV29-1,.,CSVETPEGTDTQYF,TGCAGCGTTGAGACCCCAGAGGGCACAGATACGCAGTATTTT
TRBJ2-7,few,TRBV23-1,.,CASPRAGRPYEQYF,TGCGCCAGCCCGAGGGCGGGCAGGCCCTACGAGCAGTACTTC
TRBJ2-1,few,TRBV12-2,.,CASRRFFSHISYNEQFF,TGTGCAAGTCGCCGATTTTTTAGCCATATCTCCTACAATGAGCAGTTCTTC
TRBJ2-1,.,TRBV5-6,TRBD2,CASSPGLAETNEQFF,TGTGCCAGCAGCCCCGGACTAGCGGAAACCAATGAGCAGTTCTTC
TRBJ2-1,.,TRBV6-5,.,CASSYWGGSNNEQFF,TGTGCCAGCAGTTACTGGGGGGGCTCTAATAATGAGCAGTTCTTC
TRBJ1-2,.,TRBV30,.,CARKVLEGYTF,TGTGCCCGCAAGGTTCTGGAGGGCTACACCTTC
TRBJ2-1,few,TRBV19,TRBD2,CASSIYQASGNEQFF,TGTGCCAGTAGTATATACCAGGCTAGCGGGAATGAGCAGTTCTTC
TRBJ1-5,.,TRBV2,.,CASSVEKSNQPQHF,TGTGCCAGCAGTGTAGAGAAGAGCAATCAGCCCCAGCATTTT
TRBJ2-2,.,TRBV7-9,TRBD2,CASSSGLAGGTGELFF,TGTGCCAGCAGCTCCGGACTAGCGGGAGGAACCGGGGAGCTGTTTTTT
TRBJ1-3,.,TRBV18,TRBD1,CASSPDRRSSGNTIYF,TGTGCCAGCTCACCGGACAGGCGTAGCTCTGGAAACACCATATATTTT
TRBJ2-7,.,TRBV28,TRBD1,CASSYLTGAYEQYF,TGTGCCAGCAGTTATCTGACAGGGGCCTACGAGCAGTACTTC
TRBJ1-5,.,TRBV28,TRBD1,CASSFAGQGLNQPQHF,TGTGCCAGCAGTTTTGCTGGACAGGGCTTGAATCAGCCCCAGCATTTT
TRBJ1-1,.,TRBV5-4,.,CASSLAAGVLNTEAFF,TGTGCCAGCAGCTTGGCAGCAGGGGTCTTGAACACTGAAGCTTTCTTT
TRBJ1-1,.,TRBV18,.,CASSFLPGDANTEAFF,TGTGCCAGCTCATTTCTTCCGGGGGACGCGAACACTGAAGCTTTCTTT
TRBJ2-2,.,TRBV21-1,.,CASSRKASGGGTTNTGELFF,TGTGCCAGCAGCCGGAAGGCTAGTGGCGGGGGGACGACGAACACCGGGGAGCTGTTTTTT
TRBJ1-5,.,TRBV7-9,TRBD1,CASSSPGQGPAAQHF,TGTGCCAGCAGCTCTCCGGGACAGGGCCCCGCGGCCCAGCATTTT
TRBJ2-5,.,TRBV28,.,CASSSPEAKEETQYF,TGTGCCAGCAGCTCCCCAGAGGCTAAGGAAGAGACCCAGTACTTC
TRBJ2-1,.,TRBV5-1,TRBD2,CASSSTSGNYNEQFF,TGCGCCAGCAGCTCCACTAGCGGGAACTACAATGAGCAGTTCTTC
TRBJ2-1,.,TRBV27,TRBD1,CASSSPLRQGYDEQFF,TGTGCCAGCAGTTCCCCTTTGAGACAGGGGTACGATGAGCAGTTCTTC
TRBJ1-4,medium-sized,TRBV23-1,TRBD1,CASSQSRGTETTNEKLFF,TGCGCCAGCAGTCAATCACGAGGGACAGAAACAACTAATGAAAAACTGTTTTTT
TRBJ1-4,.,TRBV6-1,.,CASSEWQPGDEKLFF,TGTGCCAGCAGTGAATGGCAGCCGGGGGATGAAAAACTGTTTTTT
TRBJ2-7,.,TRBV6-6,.,CATLKRGEQYF,TGTGCCACCTTAAAACGGGGCGAGCAGTACTTC